One T cell receptor (beta chain) is described in this entry. The antigen is not known. Participants comprised healthy donors of bone marrow. These data come from a study of cytomegalovirus exposure and HLA in healthy donors. About the research overall: The early release's HLA-typed donors yielded approximately 85 million unique TCRs.

This PCR relied on a set of 60 Vbeta primers and 13 Jbeta primers. Repertoires were generated with immunoSEQ multiplex PCR, while TCRdb's copy carries only in-frame clones and drops some. The table includes 150,000 or so clones, 77% detected once. In germline, CDR1 is MNHEY, CDR2 SMNVEV (reference sequence). Deletions cut 9 bases from V and 4 bases from J, with 14 bases between. The CDR3 covers 13 residues. Study-wide points: In vitro assays verified that three CMV-associated chains recognized CMV antigens specifically. Reportedly, a later analysis found an Asian-associated ancestry cluster had fewer N-insertions than the approximately 700-donor mean.

V gene TRBV27 combines with J gene TRBJ2-3; TRBD2 is a possible D gene (5 bases). The receptor's source is a male donor in good health and CMV-seronegative. Sample: PBMCs. The CDR3 spells CASNSRAADTQYF. CDR3 sequence (DNA): TGTGCCAGTAACTCGAGGGCAGCAGATACGCAGTATTTT.